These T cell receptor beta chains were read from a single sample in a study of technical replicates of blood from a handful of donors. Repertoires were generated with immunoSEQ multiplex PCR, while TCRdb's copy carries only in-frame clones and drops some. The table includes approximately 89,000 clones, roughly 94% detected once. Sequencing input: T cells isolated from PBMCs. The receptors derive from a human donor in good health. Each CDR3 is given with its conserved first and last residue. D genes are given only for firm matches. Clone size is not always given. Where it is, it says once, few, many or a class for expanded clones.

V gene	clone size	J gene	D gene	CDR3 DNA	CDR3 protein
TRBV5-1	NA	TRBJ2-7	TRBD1	TGCGCCAGCAGCGGAGGACAGGGAATCGCAAGCGAGCAGTACTTC	CASSGGQGIASEQYF
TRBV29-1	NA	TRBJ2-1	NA	TGCAGCGTTGCTGACTTGCGAAGCTCCTACAATGAGCAGTTCTTC	CSVADLRSSYNEQFF
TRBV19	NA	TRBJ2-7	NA	TGTGCCAGTAGTATCCAAGGTAGCCACGAGCAGTACTTC	CASSIQGSHEQYF
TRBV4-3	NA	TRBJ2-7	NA	TGCGCCAGCAGCCAGTACCGGTCCTACGAGCAGTACTTC	CASSQYRSYEQYF
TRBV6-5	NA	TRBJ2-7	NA	TGTGCCAGCAGTTACGCAGGAAGGGAGCAGTACTTC	CASSYAGREQYF
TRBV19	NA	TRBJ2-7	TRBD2	TGTGCCAGTAGTGCGGGACTAGCGGGCTCCTACGAGCAGTACTTC	CASSAGLAGSYEQYF
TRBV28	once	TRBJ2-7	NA	TGTGCCAGCAGTTTGACTGCTACCTACGAGCAGTACTTC	CASSLTATYEQYF
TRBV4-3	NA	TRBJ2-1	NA	TGCGCCAGCAGCCAAGAGTTCCGAGTGATCTACAATGAGCAGTTCTTC	CASSQEFRVIYNEQFF
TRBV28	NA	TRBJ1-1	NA	TGTGCCAGCAGATTGGGCCAGGGGGAAGCTTTCTTT	CASRLGQGEAFF
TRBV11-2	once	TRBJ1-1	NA	TGTGCCAGCAGCTTAGAGGTAGGAGTTCGAGCTTTCTTT	CASSLEVGVRAFF
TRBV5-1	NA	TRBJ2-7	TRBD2	TGCGCCAGCAGCTTGTTTAGCGGGAGTACCTACGAGCAGTACTTC	CASSLFSGSTYEQYF
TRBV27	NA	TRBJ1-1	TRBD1	TGTGCCAGCAGTGAGGACAGGAGAGTTAACACTGAAGCTTTCTTT	CASSEDRRVNTEAFF